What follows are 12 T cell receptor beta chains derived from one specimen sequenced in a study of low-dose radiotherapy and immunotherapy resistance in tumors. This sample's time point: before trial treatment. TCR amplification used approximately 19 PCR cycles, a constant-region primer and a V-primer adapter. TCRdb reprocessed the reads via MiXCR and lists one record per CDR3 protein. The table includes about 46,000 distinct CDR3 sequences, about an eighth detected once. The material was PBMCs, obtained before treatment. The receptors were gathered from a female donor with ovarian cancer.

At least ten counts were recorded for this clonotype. Here the CDR3 DNA reads TGTGCCAGCAAAGTCAGGGCCCCAGATACGCAGTATTTT. Translating gives CASKVRAPDTQYF. The V and J genes are TRBV6-2 or TRBV6-3 and TRBJ2-3; weak D call: TRBD1 (5 bases). Trimming stripped 7 bases from V and 4 bases from J, with 12 bases between. There are 13 residues in the CDR3. Germline V lookup: CDR1 MNHEY, CDR2 SVGEGT.

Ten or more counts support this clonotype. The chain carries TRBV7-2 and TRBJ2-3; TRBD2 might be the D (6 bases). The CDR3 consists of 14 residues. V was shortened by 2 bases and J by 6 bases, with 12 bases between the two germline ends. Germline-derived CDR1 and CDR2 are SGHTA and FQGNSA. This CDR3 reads CASSLRWGVDTQYF. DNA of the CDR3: TGTGCCAGCAGCTTAAGGTGGGGGGTGGATACGCAGTATTTT.

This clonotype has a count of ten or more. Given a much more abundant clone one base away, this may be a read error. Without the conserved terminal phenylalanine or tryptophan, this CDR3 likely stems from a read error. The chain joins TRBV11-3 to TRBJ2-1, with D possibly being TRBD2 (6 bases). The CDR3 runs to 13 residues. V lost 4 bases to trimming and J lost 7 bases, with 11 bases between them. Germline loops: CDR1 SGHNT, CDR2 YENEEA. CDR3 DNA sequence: TGTGCCAGCAGCTCCTGGACTAATAATGAGCAGTTCTCC. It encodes CASSSWTNNEQFS.

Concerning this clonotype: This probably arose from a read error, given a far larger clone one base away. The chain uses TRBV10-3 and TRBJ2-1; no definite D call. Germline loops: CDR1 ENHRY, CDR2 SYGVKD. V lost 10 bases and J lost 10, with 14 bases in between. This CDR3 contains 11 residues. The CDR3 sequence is CASLNGHEQFF. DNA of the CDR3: TGTGCCAGCCTTAACGGCCACGAGCAGTTCTTC.

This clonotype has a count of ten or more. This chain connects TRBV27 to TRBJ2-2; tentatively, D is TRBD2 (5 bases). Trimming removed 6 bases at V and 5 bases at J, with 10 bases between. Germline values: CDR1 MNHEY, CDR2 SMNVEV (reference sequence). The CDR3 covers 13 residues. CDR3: CASRLRGTGELFF. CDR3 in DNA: TGTGCCAGCAGACTCCGGGGTACCGGGGAGCTGTTTTTT.

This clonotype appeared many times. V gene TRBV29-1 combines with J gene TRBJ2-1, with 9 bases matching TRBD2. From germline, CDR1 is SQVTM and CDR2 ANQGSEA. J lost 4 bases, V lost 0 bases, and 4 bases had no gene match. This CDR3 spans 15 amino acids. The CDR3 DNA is TGCAGCGTTGAAGAGTGGGCGGGGGGGTACAATGAGCAGTTCTTC. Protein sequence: CSVEEWAGGYNEQFF.

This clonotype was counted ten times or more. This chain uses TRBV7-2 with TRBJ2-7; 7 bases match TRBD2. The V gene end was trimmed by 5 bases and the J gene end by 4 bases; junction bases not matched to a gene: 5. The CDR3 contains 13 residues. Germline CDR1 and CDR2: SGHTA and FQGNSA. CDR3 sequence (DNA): TGTGCCAGCAGCCAGGAGCGGGGTTACGAGCAGTACTTC. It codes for CASSQERGYEQYF.

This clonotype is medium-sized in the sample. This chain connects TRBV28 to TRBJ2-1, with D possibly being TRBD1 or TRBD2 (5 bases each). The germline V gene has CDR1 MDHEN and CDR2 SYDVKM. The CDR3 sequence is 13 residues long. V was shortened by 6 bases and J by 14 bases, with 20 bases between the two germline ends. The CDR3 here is CASSPHGPLGEFF. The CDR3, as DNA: TGTGCCAGCAGCCCACACGGGCCACTGGGGGAGTTCTTC.

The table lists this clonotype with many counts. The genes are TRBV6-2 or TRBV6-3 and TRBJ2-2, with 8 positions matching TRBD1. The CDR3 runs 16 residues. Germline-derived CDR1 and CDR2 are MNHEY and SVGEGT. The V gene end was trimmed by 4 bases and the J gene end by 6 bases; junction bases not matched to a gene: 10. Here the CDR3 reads CASSLPPDRASGELFF. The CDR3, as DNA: TGTGCCAGCAGTTTACCCCCGGACAGGGCGTCCGGGGAGCTGTTTTTT.

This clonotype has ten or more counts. The CDR3: CAISVGGMNTEAFF. CDR3 DNA: TGTGCCATCAGTGTGGGGGGGATGAACACTGAAGCTTTCTTT. This chain connects TRBV10-3 to TRBJ1-1; D perhaps matches TRBD1 (5 bases). The CDR3 consists of 14 residues. V gave up 4 bases and J gave up 0 bases, with 9 bases separating them. Per the germline V gene, CDR1 is ENHRY and CDR2 is SYGVKD.

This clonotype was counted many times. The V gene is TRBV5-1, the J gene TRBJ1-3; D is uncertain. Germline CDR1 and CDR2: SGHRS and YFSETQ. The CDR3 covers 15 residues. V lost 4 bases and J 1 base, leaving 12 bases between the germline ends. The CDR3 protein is CASSREQSSGNTIYF. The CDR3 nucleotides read TGCGCCAGCAGCAGGGAACAGTCTTCTGGAAACACCATATATTTT. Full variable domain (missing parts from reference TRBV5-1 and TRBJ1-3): KAGVTQTPRYLIKTRGQQVTLSCSPISGHRSVSWYQQTPGQGLQFLFEYFSETQRNKGNFPGRFSGRQFSNSRSEMNVSTLELGDSALYLCASSREQSSGNTIYFGEGSWLTVV.

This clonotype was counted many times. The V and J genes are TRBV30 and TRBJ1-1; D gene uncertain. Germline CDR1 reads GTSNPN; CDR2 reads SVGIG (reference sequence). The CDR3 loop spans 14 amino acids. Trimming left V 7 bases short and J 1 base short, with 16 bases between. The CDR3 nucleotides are TGTGCCTCCTTTGCGAGGGCAAGGAACACTGAAGCTTTCTTT. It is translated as CASFARARNTEAFF.